This entry lists 19 T cell receptor beta chains sequenced from one sample in a study of T cell changes during pregnancy in multiple sclerosis. The data were produced by immunoSEQ multiplex PCR, yet TCRdb's version contains in-frame clones alone and is incomplete. The sample contains 80,000 to 100,000 clones, roughly 92% of which appear only once. Sample: peripheral blood, taken in the first trimester of pregnancy. Receptors were obtained from a female donor with multiple sclerosis, enrolled in a pregnancy study.

This chain uses TRBV19 with TRBJ1-2; TRBD1 matches at 7 bases. This CDR3 spans 13 amino acids. Trimming took 5 bases from V and 4 from J; bases not matched to a gene: 4. From germline, CDR1 is LNHDA and CDR2 SQIVND (reference sequence). This chain's CDR3 is CASSPDRFYGYTF. CDR3 nucleotides: TGTGCCAGTAGTCCGGACAGGTTCTATGGCTACACCTTC. The variable domain in full, with the rest retrieved from reference TRBV19 and TRBJ1-2, is DGGITQSPKYLFRKEGQNVTLSCEQNLNHDAMYWYRQDPGQGLRLIYYSQIVNDFQKGDIAEGYSVSREKKESFPLTVTSAQKNPTAFYLCASSPDRFYGYTFGSGTRLTVV.

This clone was seen just once. This chain links TRBV7-9 with TRBJ2-5; 12 bases fit TRBD2. Looked up from germline, CDR1 is SEHNR and CDR2 is FQNEAQ (reference sequence). The length of the CDR3 is 17 residues. V gave up 4 bases and J gave up 0 bases; unmatched junction bases: 6. CDR3 residues: CASSSIPSGRDQETQYF. The CDR3 bases are TGTGCCAGCAGCTCCATTCCTAGCGGGAGGGACCAAGAGACCCAGTACTTC.

The chain couples TRBV18 to TRBJ2-1; the match to TRBD2 covers 10 bases. There are 18 residues in the CDR3. From germline, CDR1 is KGHSH and CDR2 LQKENI. V lost 3 bases and J lost 0; bases outside the gene matches: 8. The CDR3 DNA follows: TGTGCCAGCTCACCGGGACTAGCGATCCTTGACTCCTACAATGAGCAGTTCTTC. Translating gives CASSPGLAILDSYNEQFF.

This chain links TRBV7-8 with TRBJ2-7, with TRBD1 as a possible D gene (5 bases). The CDR3 has 15 amino acids. Germline V CDR1 and CDR2: SGHVS, FQNEAQ. V lost 2 bases and J lost 2, with 13 bases in between. The CDR3 coding sequence is TGTGCCAGCAGCTTAAATCGCGCAGGGCCCTACGAGCAGTACTTC. Translated, it gives CASSLNRAGPYEQYF.

V usage is TRBV7-2 and J usage is TRBJ2-3; 7 nucleotides align to TRBD1. V lost 6 bases, J lost 3 bases, and 9 bases stayed unmatched. Germline values: CDR1 SGHTA, CDR2 FQGNSA. The CDR3 length is 15 residues. The CDR3 sequence: CASRKTGTLTDTQYF. CDR3 coding DNA: TGTGCCAGCAGAAAGACAGGGACGTTGACAGATACGCAGTATTTT. The full variable domain, rest sourced from reference TRBV7-2 and TRBJ2-3, is GAGVSQSPSNKVTEKGKDVELRCDPISGHTALYWYRQSLGQGLEFLIYFQGNSAPDKSGLPSDRFSAERTGGSVSTLTIQRTQQEDSAVYLCASRKTGTLTDTQYFGPGTRLTVL.

The genes are TRBV9 and TRBJ1-1; 8 bases are a match to TRBD1. V shed 3 bases, J shed 4 bases, and the junction held 5 bases outside the gene matches. The CDR3 length is 14 residues. Per germline, CDR1 SGDLS and CDR2 YYNGEE. The CDR3 region is CASSGTGFGTEAFF. DNA of the CDR3: TGTGCCAGCAGCGGGACAGGGTTCGGCACTGAAGCTTTCTTT.

The J gene is TRBJ2-1, the V gene TRBV28; maybe TRBD2 (6 bases). The germline CDR1 and CDR2 sequences are MDHEN and SYDVKM. The CDR3 sequence is 13 residues long. V gave up 5 bases and J gave up 10 bases, with 15 bases separating them. This chain's CDR3 is CASSRTREVEQFF. The CDR3 bases are TGTGCCAGCAGTAGGACGCGGGAAGTGGAGCAGTTCTTC.

The genes are TRBV29-1 and TRBJ1-1, with 8 bases lining up with TRBD1. CDR1 is SQVTM and CDR2 is ANQGSEA in the germline V gene. The CDR3 covers 13 residues. V shed 2 bases, J shed 1 base, and the junction held 0 bases outside the gene matches. CDR3 nucleotide sequence: TGCAGCGTTGAACAGGGGGCGAACACTGAAGCTTTCTTT. Amino acids: CSVEQGANTEAFF.

This clone came up a few times. The V and J genes are TRBV6-1 and TRBJ2-2; D gene uncertain. The germline V gene encodes CDR1 MNHNS and CDR2 SASEGT. This CDR3 comprises 14 residues. The V gene lost 2 bases and the J gene lost 3 bases, with 7 bases spanning the gap. The CDR3 DNA is TGTGCCAGCAGTGAACGCGTGGACACCGGGGAGCTGTTTTTT. It specifies CASSERVDTGELFF.

The chain recombines TRBV30 with TRBJ2-1; D may be TRBD2 (6 bases). Germline V CDR1 and CDR2: GTSNPN, SVGIG (reference sequence). The CDR3 totals 12 residues. In DNA, the CDR3 is TGTGCTTTGAGCCCTAGCGCGGGTGAGCAGTTCTTC. Translating it yields CALSPSAGEQFF.

This clone was picked up one time. This chain connects TRBV6-5 to TRBJ2-1; 8 bases map to TRBD2. The germline CDR1 and CDR2 sequences are MNHEY and SVGAGI. V lost 7 bases, J lost 12 bases, and 11 bases stayed unmatched. CDR3 size: 13 residues. Written as DNA, the CDR3 is TGTGCCAGCACCGACCTTAGCGGGAAAATGCAGTTCTTC. Amino acids: CASTDLSGKMQFF.

CDR3 in DNA: TGTGCCAGCAGCCCCAATTCAGGGGCATTTAATGAAAAACTGTTTTTT. It codes for CASSPNSGAFNEKLFF. The chain employs TRBV7-8 and TRBJ1-4; the D gene is possibly TRBD1 (6 bases). Germline V gives CDR1 SGHVS, CDR2 FQNEAQ. V was trimmed by 5 bases and J by 4 bases, leaving 17 bases between them. CDR3 length: 16 amino acids.

The chain recombines TRBV5-6 with TRBJ2-7, with D hard to call. Between the trimmed V and J ends, which lost 4 bases and 2 bases, there was a span of 10 bases. This CDR3 spans 13 amino acids. In germline, CDR1 is SGHDT, CDR2 YYEEEE. The CDR3 DNA reads TGTGCCAGCAGCCGAGATTCGCCCTACGAGCAGTACTTC. It is translated as CASSRDSPYEQYF.

This clone was recorded once. The chain links TRBV7-3 to TRBJ2-1, with 14 nucleotides matching TRBD2. Germline CDR1 is SGHTA and CDR2 is FQGTGA. The CDR3 contains 16 residues. V lost 5 bases and J lost 7; bases outside the gene matches: 7. CDR3 in amino acids: CASSLKGTSGRNEQFF. CDR3 DNA sequence: TGTGCCAGCAGCCTAAAAGGGACTAGCGGGAGAAATGAGCAGTTCTTC.

The V gene is TRBV28, the J gene TRBJ1-1; D is unclear. Germline V gives CDR1 MDHEN, CDR2 SYDVKM. CDR3 length equals 16 residues. V gave up 8 bases and J gave up 8 bases, with 27 bases separating them. CDR3 residues: CASRPSFGKRNTEAFF. In DNA form, the CDR3 reads TGTGCCAGCCGCCCTTCATTCGGGAAACGAAATACAGAAGCTTTCTTT.

V usage is TRBV4-3 and J usage is TRBJ2-3, with D tentatively TRBD2 (5 bases). The CDR3 totals 15 residues. The V end lost 0 bases, the J end lost 6 bases, and 13 bases lay between the germline ends. The germline V gene has CDR1 LGHNA and CDR2 YSLEER. CDR3 nucleotide sequence: TGCGCCAGCAGCCAAGATGGAGGTAGCGTGGATACGCAGTATTTT. It specifies CASSQDGGSVDTQYF.

The genes are TRBV7-8 and TRBJ2-1; 7 bases map to TRBD1. This CDR3 is 16 amino acids long. Trimming at V came to 5 bases and at J to 4 bases, leaving 11 bases not matched to a gene. Germline CDR1 reads SGHVS; CDR2 reads FQNEAQ. CDR3: CASSVTGLVPYNEQFF. For the CDR3, the DNA is TGTGCCAGCAGCGTGACAGGGCTGGTCCCTTACAATGAGCAGTTCTTC. The entire variable domain, with the rest obtained from reference TRBV7-8 and TRBJ2-1, is as follows: GAGVSQSPRYKVAKRGQDVALRCDPISGHVSLFWYQQALGQGPEFLTYFQNEAQLDKSGLPSDRFFAERPEGSVSTLKIQRTQQEDSAVYLCASSVTGLVPYNEQFFGPGTRLTVL.

The rearrangement joins TRBV19 to TRBJ2-5; 8 bases fit TRBD1. The V gene end was trimmed by 7 bases and the J gene end by 2 bases; junction bases not matched to a gene: 15. Looked up from germline, CDR1 is LNHDA and CDR2 is SQIVND (reference sequence). CDR3 size: 17 residues. CDR3 amino acids: CASTALAQGAGQETQYF. The CDR3 DNA reads as TGTGCCAGTACCGCGTTGGCCCAGGGGGCGGGTCAAGAGACCCAGTACTTC.

This rearrangement joins TRBV7-9 to TRBJ1-5; D unresolved. V was shortened by 5 bases and J by 0 bases, with 11 bases between the two germline ends. This CDR3 comprises 15 residues. CDR1 is SEHNR, CDR2 FQNEAQ, per germline (reference sequence). CDR3 loop: CASSPFGDSNQPQHF. CDR3 DNA: TGTGCCAGCAGCCCCTTCGGGGATAGCAATCAGCCCCAGCATTTT.